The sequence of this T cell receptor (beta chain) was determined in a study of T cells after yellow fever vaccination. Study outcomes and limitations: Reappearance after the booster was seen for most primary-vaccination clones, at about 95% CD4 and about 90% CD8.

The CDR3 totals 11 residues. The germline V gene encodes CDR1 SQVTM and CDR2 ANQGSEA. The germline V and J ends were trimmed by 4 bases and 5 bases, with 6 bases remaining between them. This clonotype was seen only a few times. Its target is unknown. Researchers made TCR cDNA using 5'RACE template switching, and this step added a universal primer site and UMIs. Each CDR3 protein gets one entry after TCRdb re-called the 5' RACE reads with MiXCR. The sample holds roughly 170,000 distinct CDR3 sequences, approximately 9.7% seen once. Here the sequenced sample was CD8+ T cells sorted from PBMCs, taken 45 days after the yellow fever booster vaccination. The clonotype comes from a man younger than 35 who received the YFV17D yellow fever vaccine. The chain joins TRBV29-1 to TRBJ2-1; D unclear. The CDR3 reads CSVVEDNEQFF. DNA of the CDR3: TGCAGCGTTGTCGAAGACAATGAGCAGTTCTTC.